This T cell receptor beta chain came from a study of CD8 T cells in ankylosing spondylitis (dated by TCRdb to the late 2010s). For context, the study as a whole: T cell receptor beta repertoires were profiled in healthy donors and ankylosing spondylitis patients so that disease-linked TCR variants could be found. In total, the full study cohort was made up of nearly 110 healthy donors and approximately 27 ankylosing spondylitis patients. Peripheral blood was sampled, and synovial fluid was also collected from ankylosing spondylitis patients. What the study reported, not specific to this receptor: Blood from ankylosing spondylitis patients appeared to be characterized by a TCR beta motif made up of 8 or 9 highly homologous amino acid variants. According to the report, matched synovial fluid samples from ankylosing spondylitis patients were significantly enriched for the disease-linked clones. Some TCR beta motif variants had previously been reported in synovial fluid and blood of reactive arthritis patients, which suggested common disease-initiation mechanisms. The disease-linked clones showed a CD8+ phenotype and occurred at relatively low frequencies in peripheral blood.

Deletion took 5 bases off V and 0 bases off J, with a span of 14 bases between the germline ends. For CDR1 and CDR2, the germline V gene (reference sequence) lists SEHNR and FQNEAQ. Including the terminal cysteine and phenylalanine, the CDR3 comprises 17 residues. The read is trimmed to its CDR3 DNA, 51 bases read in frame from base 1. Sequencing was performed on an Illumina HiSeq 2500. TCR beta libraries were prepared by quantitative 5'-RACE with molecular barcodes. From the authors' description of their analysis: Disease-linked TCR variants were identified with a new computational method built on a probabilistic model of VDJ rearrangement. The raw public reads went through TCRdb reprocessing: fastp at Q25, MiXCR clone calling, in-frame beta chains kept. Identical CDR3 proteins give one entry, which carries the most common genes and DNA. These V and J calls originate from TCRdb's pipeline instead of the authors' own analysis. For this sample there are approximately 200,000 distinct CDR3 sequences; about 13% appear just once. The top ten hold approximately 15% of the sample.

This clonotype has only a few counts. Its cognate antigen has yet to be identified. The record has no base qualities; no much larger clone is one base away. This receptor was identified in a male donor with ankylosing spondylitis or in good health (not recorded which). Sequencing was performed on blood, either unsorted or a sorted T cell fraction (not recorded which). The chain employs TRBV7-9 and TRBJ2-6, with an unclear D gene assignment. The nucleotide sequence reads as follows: TGTGCCAGCAGCCTCTCTAGACTGTACTCTGGGGCCAACGTCCTGACTTTC. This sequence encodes CASSLSRLYSGANVLTF.